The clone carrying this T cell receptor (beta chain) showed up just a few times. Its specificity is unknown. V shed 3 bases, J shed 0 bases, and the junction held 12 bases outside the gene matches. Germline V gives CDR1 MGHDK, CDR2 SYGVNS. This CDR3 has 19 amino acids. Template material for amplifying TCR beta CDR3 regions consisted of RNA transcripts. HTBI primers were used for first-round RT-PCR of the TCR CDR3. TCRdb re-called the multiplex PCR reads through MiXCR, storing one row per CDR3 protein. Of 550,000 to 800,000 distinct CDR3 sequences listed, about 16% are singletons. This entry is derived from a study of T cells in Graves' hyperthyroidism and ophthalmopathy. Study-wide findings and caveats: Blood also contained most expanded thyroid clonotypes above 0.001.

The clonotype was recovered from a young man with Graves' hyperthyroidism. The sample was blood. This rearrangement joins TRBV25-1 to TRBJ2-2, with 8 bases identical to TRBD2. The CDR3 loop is CASSEGASGFHSNTGELFF. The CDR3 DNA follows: TGTGCCAGCAGTGAGGGGGCTAGCGGGTTCCATTCGAACACCGGGGAGCTGTTTTTT.